The present TCR beta chain was sequenced within a study of CD8+CD57+ T cells in acquired aplastic anemia. At the level of the study: Sorted CD4+ and CD8+ cells yielded 2.5 to 3.5 ug of DNA on average. Study-level points and caveats: Any difference that existed in CD8+ Simpson's diversity between patients and controls was not significant.

Note on this clonotype: Its specificity is unknown.

For CDR3 and TCR beta VDJ profiling, genomic DNA was the template used. TCRdb analysed the reads with MiXCR anew, one entry per CDR3 protein. The profile shows 150,000 to 200,000 distinct CDR3 sequences, around 50% of them singletons. Sequencing was done on patients that had shown CD8+CD57+ cell expansion by flow cytometry. Acquired aplastic anemia of severe grade affected all patients. Patients were treatment-naive when blood was sampled. Trimming cost V 6 bases and J 6 bases; bases outside gene matches: 14. CDR3 length: 17 residues. Germline V CDR1 and CDR2: ENHRY, SYGVKD. The chain carries TRBV10-3 and TRBJ2-3; 11 bases fit TRBD2. The sequencing input was sorted CD4+, CD8+, or CD8+CD57+ T cells (not recorded which) from PBMCs. This clonotype originated in a human donor with aplastic anemia. CDR3 protein: CAIRIAGGQNLPDTQYF. In DNA form, the CDR3 reads TGTGCCATCAGAATAGCGGGGGGGCAAAATCTCCCGGATACGCAGTATTTT.